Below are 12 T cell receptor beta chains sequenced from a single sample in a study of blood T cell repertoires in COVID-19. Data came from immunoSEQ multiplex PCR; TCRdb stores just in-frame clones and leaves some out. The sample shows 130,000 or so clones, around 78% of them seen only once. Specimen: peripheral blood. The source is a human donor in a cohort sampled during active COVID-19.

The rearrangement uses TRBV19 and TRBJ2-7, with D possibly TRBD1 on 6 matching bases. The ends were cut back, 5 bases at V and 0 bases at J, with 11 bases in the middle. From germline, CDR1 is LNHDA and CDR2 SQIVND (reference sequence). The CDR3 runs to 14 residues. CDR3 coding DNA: TGTGCCAGTAGTGGTTTGACAGGCTCCTACGAGCAGTACTTC. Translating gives CASSGLTGSYEQYF.

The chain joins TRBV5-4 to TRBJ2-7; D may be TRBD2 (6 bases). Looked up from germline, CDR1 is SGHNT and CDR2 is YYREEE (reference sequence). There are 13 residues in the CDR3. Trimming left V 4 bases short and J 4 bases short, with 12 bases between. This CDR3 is CASSPFGGYEQYF. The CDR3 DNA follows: TGTGCCAGCAGCCCGTTTGGGGGGTACGAGCAGTACTTC.

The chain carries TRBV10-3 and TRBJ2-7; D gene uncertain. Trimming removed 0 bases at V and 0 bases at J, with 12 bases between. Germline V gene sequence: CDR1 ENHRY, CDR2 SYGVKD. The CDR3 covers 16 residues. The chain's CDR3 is CAISESVTPSSYEQYF. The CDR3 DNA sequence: TGTGCCATCAGTGAGTCAGTGACACCAAGCTCCTACGAGCAGTACTTC.

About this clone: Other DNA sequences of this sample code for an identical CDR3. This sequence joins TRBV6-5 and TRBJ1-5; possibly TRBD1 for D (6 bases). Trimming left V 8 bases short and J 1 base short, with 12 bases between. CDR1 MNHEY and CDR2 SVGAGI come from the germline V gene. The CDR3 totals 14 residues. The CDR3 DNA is TGTGCCAGCCGGGGGGGGGCGAGCAATCAGCCCCAGCATTTT. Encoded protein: CASRGGASNQPQHF.

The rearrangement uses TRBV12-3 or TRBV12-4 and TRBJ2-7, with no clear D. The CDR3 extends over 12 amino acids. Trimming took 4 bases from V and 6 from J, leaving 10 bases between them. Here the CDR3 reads CASSYPSLEQYF. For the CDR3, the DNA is TGTGCCAGCAGTTACCCTAGTCTCGAGCAGTACTTC.

The CDR3 is CASSPRGGVVGEQYF. CDR3 sequence (DNA): TGTGCCAGCAGCCCCCGTGGGGGGGTGGTGGGGGAGCAGTACTTC. The rearrangement joins TRBV7-8 to TRBJ2-7; 7 bases map to TRBD2. The CDR3 spans 15 residues. The V gene end was trimmed by 5 bases and the J gene end by 7 bases; junction bases not matched to a gene: 14. Per the germline V gene, CDR1 is SGHVS and CDR2 is FQNEAQ.

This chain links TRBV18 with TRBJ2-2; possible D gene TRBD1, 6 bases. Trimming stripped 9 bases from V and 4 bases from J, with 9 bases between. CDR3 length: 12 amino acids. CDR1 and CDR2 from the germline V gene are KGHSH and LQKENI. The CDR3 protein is CASTGFTGELFF. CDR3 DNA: TGTGCCAGTACAGGGTTCACCGGGGAGCTGTTTTTT.

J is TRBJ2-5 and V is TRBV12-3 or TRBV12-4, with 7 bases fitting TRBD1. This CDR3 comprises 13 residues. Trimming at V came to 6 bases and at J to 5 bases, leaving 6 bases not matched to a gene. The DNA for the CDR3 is TGTGCCAGCAGCCTAGGGGGCTGGGAGACCCAGTACTTC. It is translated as CASSLGGWETQYF.

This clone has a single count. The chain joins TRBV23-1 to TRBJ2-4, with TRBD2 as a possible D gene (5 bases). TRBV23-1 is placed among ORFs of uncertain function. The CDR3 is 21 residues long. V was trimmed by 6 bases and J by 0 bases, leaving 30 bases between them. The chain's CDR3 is CASSPGKERRLHPLAKNIQYF. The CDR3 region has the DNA TGCGCCAGCAGCCCCGGGAAGGAACGGAGGCTTCACCCTCTAGCCAAAAACATTCAGTACTTC.

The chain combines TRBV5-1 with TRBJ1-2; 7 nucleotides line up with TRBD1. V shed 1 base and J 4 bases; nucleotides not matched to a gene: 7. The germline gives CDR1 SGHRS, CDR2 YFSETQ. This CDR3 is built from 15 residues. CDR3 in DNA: TGCGCCAGCAGCTTGTCGGGGGACAGCTTCTATGGCTACACCTTC. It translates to CASSLSGDSFYGYTF.

CDR3 DNA sequence: TGTGCCAGCAGTTTATCCGACAGGGGGGGGAACGAGCAGTACTTC. Encoded protein: CASSLSDRGGNEQYF. The gene calls are TRBV28 and TRBJ2-7, with TRBD1 matching over 9 bases. Trimming removed 1 base from V and 5 bases from J; junction bases left unmatched: 6. CDR3 size: 15 residues. Germline CDR1 MDHEN, CDR2 SYDVKM.

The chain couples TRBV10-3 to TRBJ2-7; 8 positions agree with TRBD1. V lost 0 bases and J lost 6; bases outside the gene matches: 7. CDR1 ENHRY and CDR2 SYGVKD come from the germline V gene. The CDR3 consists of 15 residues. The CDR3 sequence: CAISESGQGLGEQYF. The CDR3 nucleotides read TGTGCCATCAGTGAGTCTGGACAGGGCCTGGGCGAGCAGTACTTC.